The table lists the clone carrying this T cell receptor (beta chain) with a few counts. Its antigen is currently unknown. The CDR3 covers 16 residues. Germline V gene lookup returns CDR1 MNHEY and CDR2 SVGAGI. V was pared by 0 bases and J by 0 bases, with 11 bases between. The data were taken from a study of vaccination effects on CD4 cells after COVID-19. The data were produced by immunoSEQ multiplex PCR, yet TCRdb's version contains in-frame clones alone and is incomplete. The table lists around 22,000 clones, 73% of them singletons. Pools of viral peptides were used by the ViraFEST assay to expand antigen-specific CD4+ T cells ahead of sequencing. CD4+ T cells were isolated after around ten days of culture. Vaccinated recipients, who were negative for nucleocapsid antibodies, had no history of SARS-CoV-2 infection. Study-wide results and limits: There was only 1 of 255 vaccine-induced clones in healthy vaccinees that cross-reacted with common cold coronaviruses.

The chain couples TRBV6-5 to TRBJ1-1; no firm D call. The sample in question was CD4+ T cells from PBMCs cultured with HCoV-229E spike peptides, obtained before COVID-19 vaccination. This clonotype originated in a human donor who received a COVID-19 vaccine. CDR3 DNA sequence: TGTGCCAGCAGTTACTCCTCGCCGGAGATGAACACTGAAGCTTTCTTT. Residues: CASSYSSPEMNTEAFF.